This TCR beta chain is drawn from a study of blood T cell repertoires in COVID-19 (dated by TCRdb to between 2020 and 2021). For the study in its entirety: Samples from collaborators originated in the United States, Italy and Spain and spanned both the acute and convalescent phases of COVID-19. The material from the prospective study consisted of cDNA or gDNA derived from T cells, B-cell-depleted T cells, or PBMCs. The dataset comprised deeply sampled blood TCRbeta repertoires from subjects exposed to, actively infected with, or recovered from COVID-19. The repertoires were released in a freely available public database intended as a resource for research on the immune response to SARS-CoV-2. The samples were drawn from two sources: the first 160 participants of the ongoing ImmuneRACE study, and about 1,300 subjects contributed by 6 global collaborators. Sample metadata almost always included a de-identified subject ID, COVID-19 status, age in years and sex. Where available, HLA class I and class II types were taken from metadata supplied by the sample provider and were not determined by assay-based typing.

Via the germline V gene (reference sequence), CDR1 is LGHDT and CDR2 YNNKEL. V loses 2 bases, J loses 0 bases, and the germline ends lie 11 bases apart. There are 16 amino acids in the CDR3, from cysteine to phenylalanine inclusive. CDR3 DNA only is kept here, 48 bases in frame from base 1. Enrolling through a virtual design, the prospective study's participants ranged in age from roughly 18 to 90 years and lived across about two dozen United States geographic areas. In the prospective study, cohorts were assigned on the basis of participant-reported clinical history obtained from a screening survey and a study questionnaire. Recovered participants in ImmuneRACE Cohort 3 were defined by two consecutive negative NP/OP PCR tests, clearance by a healthcare professional, or resolution of symptoms. In the prospective study, whole blood, serum and a nasopharyngeal or oropharyngeal swab were collected from each participant by mobile phlebotomists. Participants in the prospective study had the option to provide additional blood draws and questionnaires over a roughly 2-month period. Prospective study blood samples were shipped either frozen or at room temperature before DNA extraction.

What the research found in general, with its limitations: The amount of clinical and demographic metadata varied by source and participant and was provided uncurated.

TCRbeta CDR3 regions were amplified from genomic DNA using the immunoSEQ Assay, a bias-controlled multiplex PCR. The study's processing was this. Nucleated cell counts per sample were estimated from amplification of reference gene primers within the assay. Sequence reads were collapsed and filtered to measure the absolute abundance of every unique TCRbeta CDR3 rearrangement. For each sample, productive Simpson clonality was calculated by taking the square root of Simpson's diversity index across productive rearrangements. As stored in TCRdb, this immuneACCESS dataset retains in-frame rearrangements with V and J assigned. A fraction of the clones does not appear; measured against another copy, unresolved V genes explain less than half of the discrepancy, and the remainder lacks a known reason. From that table come the V and J calls and clone size; the DNA was used to work out D and trimming. For this sample the table gives around 150,000 clones, of which about 75% were detected only once. Over 2.5% of the sample comes from the top ten.

About this clone: No cognate antigen has been identified for it. No clone much larger than this one lies a single base away; base qualities are absent.

The clonotype originates from a woman between 50 and 59 years old who had recovered from COVID-19. Sequencing input: PBMCs or T cells enriched from blood (not recorded which). The V gene is TRBV3-1 (or the pseudogene TRBV3-2) and the J gene is TRBJ2-1, and possibly TRBD1, on 5 matching bases. In nucleotide form, the sequence is TGTGCCAGCAGCCAACCAGGCGGACACTCCTACAATGAGCAGTTCTTC. Its protein reads: CASSQPGGHSYNEQFF.